This T cell receptor (beta chain) was profiled in a study of cytomegalovirus exposure and HLA in healthy donors. Overall study results and limits: Later work associated 16,951 TCR beta sequences with HLA alleles at 0.05 false discovery rate.

Concerning this clone: Its antigen is not identified.

Germline lookup yields CDR1 SNHLY and CDR2 FYNNEI. This CDR3 is 18 amino acids long. The V and J ends lost 3 bases and 7 bases respectively, with 25 bases between them. PCR used 60 Vbeta primers and 13 Jbeta primers. This table comes from immunoSEQ multiplex PCR, and its TCRdb copy is limited to in-frame clones, with some not included. The sample has fewer than 100,000 clones; over 75% are singletons. Sequenced sample: PBMCs. The V gene is TRBV2, the J gene TRBJ2-1, with D perhaps matching TRBD1 (5 bases). The TCR comes from a male donor in good health and CMV-seropositive. The CDR3 coding sequence is TGTGCCAGCAGTGACAGGGATCCTGTTATTCAAGGACCGAATGAGCAGTTCTTC. Translated, it gives CASSDRDPVIQGPNEQFF.